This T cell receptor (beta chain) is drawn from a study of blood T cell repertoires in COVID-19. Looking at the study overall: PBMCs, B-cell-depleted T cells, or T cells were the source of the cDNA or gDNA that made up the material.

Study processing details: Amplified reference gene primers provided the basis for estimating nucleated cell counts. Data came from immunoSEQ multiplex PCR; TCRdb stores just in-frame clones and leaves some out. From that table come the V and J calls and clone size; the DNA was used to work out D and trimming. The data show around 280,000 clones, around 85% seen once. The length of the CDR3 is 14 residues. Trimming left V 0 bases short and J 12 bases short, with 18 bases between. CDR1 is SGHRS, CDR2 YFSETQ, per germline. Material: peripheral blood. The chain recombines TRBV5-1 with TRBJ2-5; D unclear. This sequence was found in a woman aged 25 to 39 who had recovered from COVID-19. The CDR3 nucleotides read TGCGCCAGCAGCTTGGACAGCTTCGTGTCGTCTAAGTACTTC. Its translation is CASSLDSFVSSKYF.